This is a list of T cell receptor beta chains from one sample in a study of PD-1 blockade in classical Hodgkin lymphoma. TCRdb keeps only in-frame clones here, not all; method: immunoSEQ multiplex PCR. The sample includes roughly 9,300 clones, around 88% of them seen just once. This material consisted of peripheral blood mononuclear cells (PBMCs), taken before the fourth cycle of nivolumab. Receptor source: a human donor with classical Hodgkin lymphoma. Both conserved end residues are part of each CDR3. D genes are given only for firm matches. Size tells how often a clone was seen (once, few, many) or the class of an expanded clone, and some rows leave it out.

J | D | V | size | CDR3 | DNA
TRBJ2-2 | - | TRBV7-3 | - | CASSTSMGNTGELFF | TGTGCCAGCAGCACTTCCATGGGGAACACCGGGGAGCTGTTTTTT
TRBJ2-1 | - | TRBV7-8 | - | CASSGPKGGNEQFF | TGTGCCAGCAGCGGGCCCAAAGGGGGTAATGAGCAGTTCTTC
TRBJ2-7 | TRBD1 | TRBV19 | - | CASTQGTAASYEQYF | TGTGCCAGTACCCAGGGGACAGCGGCCTCCTACGAGCAGTACTTC
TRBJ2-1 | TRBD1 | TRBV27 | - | CASSWDRSRGEQFF | TGTGCCAGCAGTTGGGACAGGTCTCGGGGTGAGCAGTTCTTC
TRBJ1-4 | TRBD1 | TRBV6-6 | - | CASSSGTGVWEKLFF | TGTGCCAGCAGTTCCGGGACAGGGGTATGGGAAAAACTGTTTTTT
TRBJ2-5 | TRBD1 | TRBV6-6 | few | CASSYSEGAETQYF | TGTGCCAGCAGTTACTCCGAGGGGGCCGAGACCCAGTACTTC
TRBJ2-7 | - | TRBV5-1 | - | CASGRGDSSYEQYF | TGCGCCAGCGGACGGGGGGACAGCTCCTACGAGCAGTACTTC
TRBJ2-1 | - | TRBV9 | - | CASSDDERSYNEQFF | TGTGCCAGCAGCGACGATGAACGCTCCTACAATGAGCAGTTCTTC
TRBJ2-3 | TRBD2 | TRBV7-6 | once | CASSLTSGTDTQYF | TGTGCCAGCAGCTTAACTAGCGGCACAGATACGCAGTATTTT
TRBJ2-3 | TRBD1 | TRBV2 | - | CASSEEGGGTDTQYF | TGTGCCAGCAGTGAAGAAGGGGGCGGGACAGATACGCAGTATTTT
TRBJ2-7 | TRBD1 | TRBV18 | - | CASSPSDRHSSYEQYF | TGTGCCAGCTCACCGTCGGACAGGCATAGCTCCTACGAGCAGTACTTC
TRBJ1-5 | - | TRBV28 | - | CASSDRNQPQHF | TGTGCCAGCAGCGACAGGAATCAGCCCCAGCATTTT
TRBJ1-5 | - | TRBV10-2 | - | CASRESGNSNQPQHF | TGCGCCAGCAGGGAGAGCGGAAATAGCAATCAGCCCCAGCATTTT
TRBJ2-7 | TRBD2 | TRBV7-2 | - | CASSLGGLAGGRSYEQYF | TGTGCCAGCAGCTTAGGTGGACTAGCGGGAGGGCGATCCTACGAGCAGTACTTC
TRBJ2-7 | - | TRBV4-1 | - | CASSQVGRLNYEQYF | TGCGCCAGCAGCCAAGTAGGCAGGTTAAACTACGAGCAGTACTTC
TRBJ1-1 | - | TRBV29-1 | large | CSALEQSLNTEAFF | TGCAGCGCACTTGAACAGAGTCTGAACACTGAAGCTTTCTTT
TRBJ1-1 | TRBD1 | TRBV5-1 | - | CASSKGQGVVTTEAFF | TGCGCCAGCAGCAAGGGACAGGGGGTAGTAACCACTGAAGCTTTCTTT
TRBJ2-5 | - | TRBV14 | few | CASSPPGETQYF | TGTGCCAGCAGCCCCCCTGGAGAGACCCAGTACTTC
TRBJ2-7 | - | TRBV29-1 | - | CSVEGGGREQYF | TGCAGCGTTGAAGGTGGGGGTAGGGAGCAGTACTTC
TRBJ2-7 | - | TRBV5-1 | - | CASRFGLNSYEQYF | TGCGCCAGCCGATTTGGACTGAACTCCTACGAGCAGTACTTC